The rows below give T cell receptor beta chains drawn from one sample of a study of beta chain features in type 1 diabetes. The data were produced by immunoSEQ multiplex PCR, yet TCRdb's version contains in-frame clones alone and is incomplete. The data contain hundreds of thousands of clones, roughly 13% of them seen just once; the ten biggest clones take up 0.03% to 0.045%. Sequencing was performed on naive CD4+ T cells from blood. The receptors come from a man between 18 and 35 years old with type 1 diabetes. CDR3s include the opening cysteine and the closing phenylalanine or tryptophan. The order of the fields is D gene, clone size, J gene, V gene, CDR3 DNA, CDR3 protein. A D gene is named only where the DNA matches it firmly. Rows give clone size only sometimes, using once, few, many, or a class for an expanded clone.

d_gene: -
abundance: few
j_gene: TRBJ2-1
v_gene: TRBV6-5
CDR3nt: TGTGCCAGCAGTACCACTGTAGGACATGAGCAGTTCTTC
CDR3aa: CASSTTVGHEQFF

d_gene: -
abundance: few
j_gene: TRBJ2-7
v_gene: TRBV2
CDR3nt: TGTGCCAGCAGTGTATCGGGACAAAGCTACGAGCAGTACTTC
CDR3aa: CASSVSGQSYEQYF

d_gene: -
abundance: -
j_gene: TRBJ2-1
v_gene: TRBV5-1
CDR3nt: TGCGCCAGCAGCTTGGCAGATGAGCAGTTCTTC
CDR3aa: CASSLADEQFF

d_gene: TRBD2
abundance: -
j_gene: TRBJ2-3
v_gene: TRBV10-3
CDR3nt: TGTGCCATCAGTGACGTCGTCCAGGCCGGGGGGAATACGCAGTATTTT
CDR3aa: CAISDVVQAGGNTQYF

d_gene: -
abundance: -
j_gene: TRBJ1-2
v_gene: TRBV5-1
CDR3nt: TGCGCCAGCAGCCCCCCATCGACAGTAGGCTACACCTTC
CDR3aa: CASSPPSTVGYTF

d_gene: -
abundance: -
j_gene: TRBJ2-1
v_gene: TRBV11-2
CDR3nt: TGTGCCAGCAGCCGAAGACCGACCTACAATGAGCAGTTCTTC
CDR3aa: CASSRRPTYNEQFF

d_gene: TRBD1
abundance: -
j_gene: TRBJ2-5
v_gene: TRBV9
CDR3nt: TGTGCCAGCAGCGTAGCCCCCCAGGGGGAAGAGACCCAGTACTTC
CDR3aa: CASSVAPQGEETQYF

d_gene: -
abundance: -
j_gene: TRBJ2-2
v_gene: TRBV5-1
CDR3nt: TGCGCCAGCAGCTTGGGTAGCTTTTCGAACACCGGGGAGCTGTTTTTT
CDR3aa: CASSLGSFSNTGELFF

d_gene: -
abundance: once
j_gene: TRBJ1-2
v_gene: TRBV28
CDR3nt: TGTGCCAGCACTCAATCTTCAGGGGAAGGCTACACCTTC
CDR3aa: CASTQSSGEGYTF

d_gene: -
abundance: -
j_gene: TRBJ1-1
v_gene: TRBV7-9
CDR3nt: TGTGCCAGCAGCTCGAGCGTAGAGCACTCTGGGACTGAAGCTTTCTTT
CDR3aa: CASSSSVEHSGTEAFF

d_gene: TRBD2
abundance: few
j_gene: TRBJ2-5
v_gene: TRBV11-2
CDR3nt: TGTGCCAGCAGCCAAAACTCCCGGGAGGGCCGGGAGACCCAGTACTTC
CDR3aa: CASSQNSREGRETQYF

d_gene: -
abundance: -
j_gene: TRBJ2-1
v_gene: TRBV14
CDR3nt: TGTGCCAGCAGCCAGAAAAACTCCTACAATGAGCAGTTCTTC
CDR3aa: CASSQKNSYNEQFF

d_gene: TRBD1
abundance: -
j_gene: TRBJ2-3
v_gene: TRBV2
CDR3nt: TGTGCCAGCACGGACAGGGGCACAGATACGCAGTATTTT
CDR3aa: CASTDRGTDTQYF

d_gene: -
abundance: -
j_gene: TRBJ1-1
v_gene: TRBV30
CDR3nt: TGTGCCTGGAGTATATTAATGAACACTGAAGCTTTCTTT
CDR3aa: CAWSILMNTEAFF

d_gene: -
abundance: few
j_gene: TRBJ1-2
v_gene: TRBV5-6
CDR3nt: TGTGCCAGCAGCTTGGGGACATTTTACGGCTACACCTTC
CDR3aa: CASSLGTFYGYTF

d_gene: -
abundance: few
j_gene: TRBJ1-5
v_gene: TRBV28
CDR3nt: TGTGCCACCTCTGGACGGTATTTTCAGCCCCAGCATTTT
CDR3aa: CATSGRYFQPQHF

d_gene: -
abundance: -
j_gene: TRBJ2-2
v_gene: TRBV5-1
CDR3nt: TGCGCCAGCAGCTTCACTAGCTGGGAGACCGGGGAGCTGTTTTTT
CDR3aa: CASSFTSWETGELFF

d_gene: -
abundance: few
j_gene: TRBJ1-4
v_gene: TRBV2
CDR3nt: TGTGCCAGCAACGGGGAAAGTCCAAAACTGTTTTTT
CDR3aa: CASNGESPKLFF

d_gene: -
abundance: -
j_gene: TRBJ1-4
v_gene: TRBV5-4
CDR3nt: TGCGCCAGCAGAGAAATAGGACAGTATAAGGAAAAACTGTTTTTT
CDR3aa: CASREIGQYKEKLFF

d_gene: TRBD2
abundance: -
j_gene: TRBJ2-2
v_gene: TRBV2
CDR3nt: TGTGCCAGCAGTGCACAGCCGGGACTAGCGGGAGCGGTCGGGGAGCTGTTTTTT
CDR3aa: CASSAQPGLAGAVGELFF

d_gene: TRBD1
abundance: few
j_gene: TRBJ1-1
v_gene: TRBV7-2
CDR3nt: TGTGCCAGCAGCTTAGCGTTGAGACAGGGGCGACGCACTGAAGCTTTCTTT
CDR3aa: CASSLALRQGRRTEAFF

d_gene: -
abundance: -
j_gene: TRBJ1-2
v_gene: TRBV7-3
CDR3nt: TGTGCCAGCAGCCCGGTGACAGGAGGTGGCTACACCTTC
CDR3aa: CASSPVTGGGYTF

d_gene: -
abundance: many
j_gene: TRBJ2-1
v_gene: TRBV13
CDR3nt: TGTGCCAGCGAGGGGCAGTCTCCTGAGCAGTTCTTC
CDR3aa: CASEGQSPEQFF